The rows below give T cell receptor beta chains drawn from one sample of a study of CD8 T cells in ankylosing spondylitis. TCRdb re-analysed the 5' RACE reads in MiXCR, keeping a single row per CDR3 protein. The sample has about 440,000 distinct CDR3 sequences, approximately 17% seen once. Sequenced sample: blood, either unsorted or a sorted T cell fraction (not recorded which). The receptors were sampled from a male donor with ankylosing spondylitis. Each CDR3 is given with its conserved first and last residue. The D gene is left open where the match is weak. For some rows the clone size is stated as once, few or many, or as a class when expanded; others skip it.

d_call | j_call | clone_size | v_call | cdr3_aa | cdr3_nt
. | TRBJ1-4 | few | TRBV5-1 | CASSSGRGNEKLFF | TGCGCCAGCAGCTCCGGACGAGGTAATGAAAAACTGTTTTTT
TRBD1 | TRBJ2-7 | . | TRBV5-6 | CASSLSPGQGSYEQYF | TGTGCCAGCAGCTTGTCTCCGGGACAGGGGTCCTACGAGCAGTACTTC
TRBD2 | TRBJ2-2 | few | TRBV5-1 | CATLALTTGELFF | TGCGCCACACTAGCGCTAACGACCGGGGAGCTGTTTTTT
TRBD2 | TRBJ2-1 | . | TRBV3-1 | CASSTRLAGNSYNEQFF | TGTGCCAGCAGCACCCGACTAGCGGGGAATTCCTACAATGAGCAGTTCTTC
. | TRBJ2-3 | . | TRBV20-1 | CSASLVPSQYF | TGCAGTGCCAGCTTAGTACCCTCGCAGTATTTT
TRBD1 | TRBJ1-1 | many | TRBV18 | CASSRQGMNTEAFF | TGTGCCAGCAGCAGACAGGGCATGAACACTGAAGCTTTCTTT
TRBD2 | TRBJ2-1 | few | TRBV12-3/TRBV12-4 | CASSLSGVFHNEQFF | TGTGCCAGCAGTCTTAGCGGGGTCTTCCACAATGAGCAGTTCTTC
. | TRBJ1-2 | . | TRBV6-1 | CASGRAGGDYGYTF | TGTGCCAGCGGTCGGGCAGGCGGAGACTATGGCTACACCTTC
. | TRBJ2-6 | . | TRBV11-1 | CASSLARGASGANVLTF | TGTGCCAGCAGCTTAGCACGGGGGGCCTCTGGGGCCAACGTCCTGACTTTC
. | TRBJ2-7 | . | TRBV6-2/TRBV6-3 | CASSYPVALEQYF | TGTGCCAGCAGTTACCCGGTTGCCTTGGAGCAGTACTTC
TRBD1 | TRBJ1-1 | few | TRBV27 | CASSFRSAGGSVATEAFF | TGTGCCAGCAGTTTTAGATCGGCAGGGGGCAGTGTAGCCACTGAAGCTTTCTTT
TRBD2 | TRBJ2-1 | . | TRBV28 | CASSVSGREQFF | TGTGCCAGCAGTGTAAGCGGGAGAGAGCAGTTCTTC
TRBD1 | TRBJ2-7 | . | TRBV10-3 | CAISRDRGLYEQYF | TGTGCCATCAGCAGGGACAGGGGGTTGTACGAGCAGTACTTC
TRBD1 | TRBJ2-4 | . | TRBV5-5 | CASSLVGTDNIQYF | TGTGCCAGCAGCTTGGTTGGGACAGATAACATTCAGTACTTC
. | TRBJ1-6 | few | TRBV5-6 | CASSFFQANNSPLHF | TGTGCCAGCAGCTTCTTCCAAGCGAATAATTCACCCCTCCACTTT
TRBD1 | TRBJ2-1 | . | TRBV29-1 | CSVGQDRGNEQFF | TGCAGCGTTGGTCAGGACAGGGGCAATGAGCAGTTCTTC
. | TRBJ2-7 | . | TRBV7-3 | CASSLSPGWSYEQYF | TGTGCCAGCAGCTTAAGTCCAGGGTGGTCCTACGAGCAGTACTTC
. | TRBJ2-7 | . | TRBV12-3/TRBV12-4 | CASSLAQTGMSYEQYF | TGTGCCAGCAGTTTAGCGCAGACGGGGATGTCCTACGAGCAGTACTTC
TRBD2 | TRBJ2-1 | . | TRBV6-1 | CASAPSAGSVRWGNEQFF | TGTGCCAGCGCTCCTTCAGCGGGAAGTGTCCGATGGGGCAATGAGCAGTTCTTC
. | TRBJ2-7 | . | TRBV11-3 | CASSSGVNRAGYEQYF | TGTGCCAGCAGCTCCGGTGTAAACAGGGCGGGCTACGAGCAGTACTTC
. | TRBJ1-4 | few | TRBV5-1 | CASSLVGANEKLFF | TGCGCCAGCAGCTTGGTTGGGGCGAATGAAAAACTGTTTTTT
. | TRBJ2-5 | . | TRBV12-3/TRBV12-4 | CASSLALGAGTQYF | TGTGCCAGCAGTTTAGCGCTAGGGGCGGGGACCCAGTACTTC
TRBD2 | TRBJ2-1 | few | TRBV20-1 | CSAQGLAGPEQFF | TGCAGTGCTCAGGGACTAGCGGGCCCCGAGCAGTTCTTC
. | TRBJ2-7 | few | TRBV29-1 | CSVELDSSYEQYF | TGCAGCGTTGAGCTTGACTCCTCCTACGAGCAGTACTTC
. | TRBJ2-5 | . | TRBV29-1 | CSARQTETQYF | TGCAGCGCTAGACAGACAGAGACCCAGTACTTC
. | TRBJ2-4 | few | TRBV5-1 | CASSLGGLDDIQYF | TGCGCCAGCAGTCTAGGGGGGCTTGATGACATTCAGTACTTC
TRBD2 | TRBJ2-1 | few | TRBV4-2 | CASSPGTSGGVSYNEQFF | TGTGCCAGCAGCCCGGGGACTAGCGGGGGAGTCTCCTACAATGAGCAGTTCTTC
TRBD1 | TRBJ2-7 | . | TRBV19 | CASSTQTGSHEQYF | TGTGCCAGTAGTACCCAGACAGGGTCCCACGAGCAGTACTTC
. | TRBJ2-2 | few | TRBV12-3/TRBV12-4 | CASSLRSVLSGELFF | TGTGCCAGCAGCCTTCGCTCAGTTCTCTCCGGGGAGCTGTTTTTT
. | TRBJ1-1 | . | TRBV12-3/TRBV12-4 | CASSLGLGQNTEAFF | TGTGCCAGCAGTTTAGGGTTAGGACAGAACACTGAAGCTTTCTTT
TRBD1 | TRBJ2-1 | few | TRBV20-1 | CSAREGADRETEQFF | TGCAGTGCTAGAGAAGGTGCGGACAGGGAGACTGAGCAGTTCTTC
TRBD1 | TRBJ2-2 | few | TRBV7-9 | CASSPPGTGGEELFF | TGTGCCAGCAGCCCGCCCGGGACAGGGGGCGAGGAGCTGTTTTTT
TRBD1 | TRBJ2-4 | few | TRBV19 | CASSIARQGSAKNIQYF | TGTGCCAGTAGTATAGCAAGACAGGGTTCGGCCAAAAACATTCAGTACTTC
. | TRBJ1-3 | few | TRBV15 | CATSRDPNSGNTIYF | TGTGCCACCAGCAGAGATCCAAACTCTGGAAACACCATATATTTT
. | TRBJ2-7 | few | TRBV3-1 | CASSPNRGVRDEQYF | TGTGCCAGCAGCCCCAACCGGGGTGTTCGTGACGAGCAGTACTTC
. | TRBJ1-6 | few | TRBV6-5 | CASSYSPDSYNSPLHF | TGTGCCAGCAGTTACTCACCGGACAGTTATAATTCACCCCTCCACTTT
. | TRBJ1-3 | . | TRBV15 | CATSRGDSTANTIYF | TGTGCCACCAGCAGAGGGGACTCTACGGCAAACACCATATATTTT
TRBD2 | TRBJ2-2 | . | TRBV7-2 | CASIILSGTSVTGELFF | TGTGCCAGCATCATCTTATCTGGGACTAGCGTCACCGGGGAGCTGTTTTTT
. | TRBJ1-2 | . | TRBV29-1 | CSVGPLGEYINYGYTF | TGCAGCGTTGGTCCCCTGGGTGAATATATCAACTATGGCTACACCTTC
. | TRBJ2-3 | once | TRBV5-1 | CASSRTGAATDTQYF | TGCGCCAGCAGCCGGACGGGCGCGGCCACAGATACGCAGTATTTT
TRBD1 | TRBJ1-1 | . | TRBV20-1 | CSARIGGTGGDTEAFF | TGCAGTGCTAGAATCGGGGGTACAGGGGGAGACACTGAAGCTTTCTTT
TRBD2 | TRBJ2-3 | . | TRBV5-6 | CASSLGIAGSTDTQYF | TGTGCCAGCAGCTTAGGTATAGCGGGGTCCACAGATACGCAGTATTTT
. | TRBJ2-2 | . | TRBV5-1 | CASSEMWGELFF | TGCGCCAGCAGCGAGATGTGGGGGGAGCTGTTTTTT
. | TRBJ1-2 | . | TRBV5-4 | CASSLRVNYGYTF | TGTGCCAGCAGCTTGAGGGTTAACTATGGCTACACCTTC
TRBD2 | TRBJ2-1 | . | TRBV19 | CASSIVRTSGRQGPEQFF | TGTGCCAGTAGTATCGTGCGGACTAGCGGGAGGCAGGGTCCTGAGCAGTTCTTC